The rows below give T cell receptor beta chains drawn from one sample of a study of beta chain features in type 1 diabetes. Only in-frame clones appear in the TCRdb table, and some are missing; sequencing was by immunoSEQ multiplex PCR. The sample holds approximately 380,000 clones, approximately 16% seen once. Specimen: naive CD4+ T cells from blood. The receptor source for this set is a woman younger than 30 in good health. Each CDR3 is given with its conserved first and last residue. Each record gives: J gene, CDR3 length, D gene, V gene, clone size, CDR3 DNA, CDR3 protein. A D gene is named only where the DNA matches it firmly. Clone size is given for some rows only: seen once, a few or many times, or a class if the clone is expanded.

>TRBJ2-5|16|TRBD2|TRBV7-9|few
TGTGCCAGCAGCCCGGGAGGAGCGGGACTTGGAGAGACCCAGTACTTC
CASSPGGAGLGETQYF
>TRBJ2-7|14|TRBD2|TRBV30|few
TGTGCCTGGAGCCCGACTAGCGGCTCCTACGAGCAGTACTTC
CAWSPTSGSYEQYF
>TRBJ2-1|13|.|TRBV28|few
TGTGCCAGCAGTTTACGGCAGGGGAGCGAGCAGTTCTTC
CASSLRQGSEQFF
>TRBJ1-5|15|.|TRBV2|.
TGTGCCAGCAGTGGGGCAGGGTTGAGGAATCAGCCCCAGCATTTT
CASSGAGLRNQPQHF
>TRBJ1-2|14|.|TRBV7-8|few
TGTGCCAGCAGCGTTTCCAGGGGTATAGCAGGCTACACCTTC
CASSVSRGIAGYTF
>TRBJ2-7|13|.|TRBV7-2|few
TGTGCCAGCGCCCTGACTCTCTCCTACGAGCAGTACTTC
CASALTLSYEQYF
>TRBJ2-5|12|.|TRBV7-2|few
TGTGCCAGCAGCTTAGCAGGACGGGAGCAGTACTTC
CASSLAGREQYF
>TRBJ2-1|15|TRBD2|TRBV29-1|.
TGCAGCGCTAGACTCGGGGGGAGAGCCTACAATGAGCAGTTCTTC
CSARLGGRAYNEQFF
>TRBJ2-2|15|TRBD1|TRBV4-3|few
TGCGCCAGCAGCAAAAGGGACAGGGCGGGCGGGGAGCTGTTTTTT
CASSKRDRAGGELFF
>TRBJ2-2|15|TRBD2|TRBV28|once
TGTGCCAGCACGCCAGCGGGAGGGTACACCGGGGAGCTGTTTTTT
CASTPAGGYTGELFF
>TRBJ1-2|12|.|TRBV5-6|.
TGTGCCAGCAGCTTGTACAGGGCTAGCTACACCTTC
CASSLYRASYTF
>TRBJ2-2|11|.|TRBV2|.
TGTGCCAGCAGCAGAGGGGGGGAGCTGTTTTTT
CASSRGGELFF
>TRBJ2-1|15|.|TRBV11-2|.
TGTGCCAGCAGCTTTCGGGCTAGCGAATACAATGAGCAGTTCTTC
CASSFRASEYNEQFF
>TRBJ2-1|12|.|TRBV10-3|few
TGTGCCATCAGTGGGACTGACAATGAGCAGTTCTTC
CAISGTDNEQFF
>TRBJ2-5|11|.|TRBV29-1|few
TGCAGCGTTTCGCGGGGAGAGACCCAGTACTTC
CSVSRGETQYF
>TRBJ2-5|12|.|TRBV6-6|few
TGTGCCAGCAGTTACCCCGGGGAGACCCAGTACTTC
CASSYPGETQYF
>TRBJ2-3|18|TRBD2|TRBV5-1|few
TGCGCCAGCAGCCTCGGGACTAGCGGGAGTGGGATCACAGATACGCAGTATTTT
CASSLGTSGSGITDTQYF
>TRBJ2-2|19|TRBD2|TRBV5-1|few
TGCGCCAGCAGCCTCGCCGGGACTAGCGGGAACTGGGACACCGGGGAGCTGTTTTTT
CASSLAGTSGNWDTGELFF
>TRBJ2-1|19|TRBD2|TRBV10-2|.
TGCGCCAGCAGTGGTGGGGGACTAGCGGGCCTCTCCCTCTACAATGAGCAGTTCTTC
CASSGGGLAGLSLYNEQFF
>TRBJ2-3|15|.|TRBV28|.
TGTGCCAGCAGTTTGGGCGGGTTAAGCACAGATACGCAGTATTTT
CASSLGGLSTDTQYF
>TRBJ1-5|14|.|TRBV30|.
TGTGCCTGGAATTTACAACATAGCAATCAGCCCCAGCATTTT
CAWNLQHSNQPQHF
>TRBJ2-5|12|.|TRBV29-1|few
TGCAGCGTTGAAGACAGGGGTGAGACCCAGTACTTC
CSVEDRGETQYF
>TRBJ2-2|15|TRBD1|TRBV15|few
TGTGCCACCAAGTTCGACAGGGTGTACACCGGGGAGCTGTTTTTT
CATKFDRVYTGELFF
>TRBJ2-1|14|TRBD2|TRBV6-4|.
TGTGCCAGCAGTCTCATAAGCGGGAGCAATGAGCAGTTCTTC
CASSLISGSNEQFF
>TRBJ2-5|16|TRBD2|TRBV4-1|.
TGCGCCAGCAGCCAACGACTAGCGGAACCTCAAGAGACCCAGTACTTC
CASSQRLAEPQETQYF
>TRBJ2-1|14|TRBD2|TRBV10-3|.
TGTGCCATCAGTGGGACTAGCGGATACAATGAGCAGTTCTTC
CAISGTSGYNEQFF
>TRBJ2-1|12|.|TRBV7-2|few
TGTGCCAGCAGGGGTCTAGCGTATGAGCAGTTCTTC
CASRGLAYEQFF